These 18 T cell receptor beta chains share one sample of origin, sequenced in a study of blood T cell repertoires in COVID-19. This table comes from immunoSEQ multiplex PCR, and its TCRdb copy is limited to in-frame clones, with some not included. The top ten clones hold 9.5% to 13% of a sample with some 57,000 clones, 65% to 85% of them seen once. The source material was peripheral blood. These receptors originate from an older man with COVID-19, enrolled during active disease.

The chain has TRBV9 and TRBJ2-3; perhaps TRBD1 as D (6 bases). Germline lookup yields CDR1 SGDLS and CDR2 YYNGEE. The V end was cut by 4 bases, the J end by 6 bases, with 18 bases between. This CDR3 has 15 amino acids. The CDR3 DNA follows: TGTGCCAGCAGCCGGACAGCCGAGACAGGCGATACGCAGTATTTT. Its protein product is CASSRTAETGDTQYF.

This sequence joins TRBV7-8 and TRBJ2-1; D may be TRBD1 (6 bases). In germline, CDR1 is SGHVS, CDR2 FQNEAQ. V shed 5 bases and J shed 8 bases, with 10 bases lying between them. CDR3 length equals 12 residues. CDR3 protein: CASSLYRDEQFF. The CDR3 coding sequence is TGTGCCAGCAGCCTTTACAGGGATGAGCAGTTCTTC.

This chain uses TRBV4-2 with TRBJ2-3; 9 nucleotides line up with TRBD1. V gave up 0 bases and J gave up 4 bases; unmatched junction bases: 5. The length of the CDR3 is 16 residues. Germline V lookup: CDR1 LGHNA, CDR2 YNFKEQ. The CDR3 region has the DNA TGTGCCAGCAGCCAAGATGGGACAGGGAGGGCAGATACGCAGTATTTT. Translating gives CASSQDGTGRADTQYF.

CDR3 loop: CASSLTYSGANVLTF. The CDR3 bases are TGTGCCAGCAGCTTAACTTACTCTGGGGCCAACGTCCTGACTTTC. This chain joins TRBV7-2 and TRBJ2-6; no reliable D call. Germline CDR1 reads SGHTA; CDR2 reads FQGNSA. The ends were cut back, 2 bases at V and 0 bases at J, with 5 bases in the middle. The CDR3 is made up of 15 amino acids. Full variable domain (outside the CDR3, taken from reference TRBV7-2 and TRBJ2-6): GAGVSQSPSNKVTEKGKDVELRCDPISGHTALYWYRQSLGQGLEFLIYFQGNSAPDKSGLPSDRFSAERTGGSVSTLTIQRTQQEDSAVYLCASSLTYSGANVLTFGAGSRLTVL.

The chain links TRBV9 to TRBJ2-7; 10 nucleotides agree with TRBD1. The germline CDR1 and CDR2 sequences are SGDLS and YYNGEE. The V gene end was trimmed by 3 bases and the J gene end by 3 bases; junction bases not matched to a gene: 3. This CDR3 comprises 14 residues. CDR3 residues: CASSARDRGYEQYF. In nucleotides, the CDR3 is TGTGCCAGCAGCGCCCGGGACAGGGGCTACGAGCAGTACTTC.

The chain carries TRBV24-1 and TRBJ1-4; tentatively, D is TRBD1 (5 bases). The CDR3 runs 18 residues. V lost 5 bases and J 4 bases, leaving 22 bases between the germline ends. The germline V gene encodes CDR1 KGHDR and CDR2 SFDVKD. CDR3 bases: TGTGCCACCAGTGTTTCGGATTTGGAGGGACTCCTTAATGAAAAACTGTTTTTT. Its protein is CATSVSDLEGLLNEKLFF.

In nucleotides, the CDR3 is TGTGCCAGCAGCGCGCGACAGGGGGGGTACACTGAAGCTTTCTTT. It is translated as CASSARQGGYTEAFF. This rearrangement joins TRBV9 to TRBJ1-1; 9 bases match TRBD1. V lost 3 bases and J lost 3; bases outside the gene matches: 6. This CDR3 has 15 amino acids. Per the germline V gene, CDR1 is SGDLS and CDR2 is YYNGEE.

By share of the sample, this clone is medium-sized (0.01 to 0.1%). The rearrangement joins TRBV19 to TRBJ1-3, with 9 bases lining up with TRBD1. The CDR3 runs to 15 residues. Germline V lookup: CDR1 LNHDA, CDR2 SQIVND (reference sequence). V trimming: 4 bases; J trimming: 1 base; junction bases outside the gene matches: 2. The CDR3 nucleotides read TGTGCCAGTAGTAACGACAGGGGGTCTGGAAACACCATATATTTT. It codes for CASSNDRGSGNTIYF.

This clone was observed a handful of times. This chain links TRBV6-5 with TRBJ2-1; TRBD2 is a possible D gene (7 bases). This CDR3 has 16 amino acids. V lost 4 bases and J 6 bases, leaving 19 bases between the germline ends. CDR1 is MNHEY, CDR2 SVGAGI, per germline. The CDR3 loop is CASSFRLGGGLNEQFF. The CDR3 DNA reads TGTGCCAGCAGTTTCCGACTAGGGGGGGGGCTCAATGAGCAGTTCTTC.

The V and J genes are TRBV2 and TRBJ2-5, with TRBD2 matching 8 bases. The germline gives CDR1 SNHLY, CDR2 FYNNEI. Unmatched junction bases numbered 10, after V lost 6 bases and J lost 4 bases. The CDR3 sequence is 15 residues long. The CDR3 loop is CASRPSGSGGETQYF. Written as DNA, the CDR3 is TGTGCCAGCAGACCAAGCGGGAGCGGGGGAGAGACCCAGTACTTC.

The CDR3 sequence is CASSATGRNYGYTF. The CDR3 DNA follows: TGTGCCAGCAGCGCGACAGGGCGGAACTATGGCTACACCTTC. The chain has TRBV11-2 and TRBJ1-2; 7 nucleotides agree with TRBD1. Germline trimming cut 5 bases from V and 2 bases from J; bases unmatched to any gene: 5. The CDR3 loop spans 14 amino acids. Per germline, CDR1 SGHAT and CDR2 FQNNGV.

The J gene is TRBJ1-3, the V gene TRBV7-2; a weak D match, TRBD1 (6 bases). Trimming cost V 1 base and J 0 bases, with 16 bases left between them. Germline V lookup: CDR1 SGHTA, CDR2 FQGNSA. There are 18 residues in the CDR3. The CDR3 region is CASSLGPDRIASGNTIYF. CDR3 sequence (DNA): TGTGCCAGCAGCTTAGGGCCCGACAGGATAGCCTCTGGAAACACCATATATTTT.

The chain joins TRBV18 to TRBJ1-4; 8 bases are shared with TRBD1. The junction had 4 bases not matched to a gene; V was cut back by 8 bases and J by 2 bases. The CDR3 totals 14 residues. Germline CDR1 reads KGHSH; CDR2 reads LQKENI. CDR3 nucleotides: TGTGCCAGCCACAGGGGGGGCACTAATGAAAAACTGTTTTTT. Its protein is CASHRGGTNEKLFF.

The V and J genes are TRBV3-1 (or the pseudogene TRBV3-2) and TRBJ1-1; possibly TRBD1 for D (5 bases). Germline CDR1 LGHDT, CDR2 YNNKEL (reference sequence). V was clipped by 8 bases and J by 2 bases, with 9 bases between them. The CDR3 runs to 12 residues. The CDR3 loop is CASRDYNTEAFF. DNA of the CDR3: TGTGCCAGCCGGGACTACAACACTGAAGCTTTCTTT.

The genes are TRBV5-1 and TRBJ2-5; TRBD1 aligns across 7 bases. CDR1 and CDR2 from the germline V gene are SGHRS and YFSETQ. V gave up 0 bases and J gave up 0 bases; unmatched junction bases: 11. The CDR3 extends over 18 amino acids. The CDR3 protein is CASSLGSRGSSYQETQYF. The CDR3 DNA is TGCGCCAGCAGCTTGGGGTCCAGGGGGTCCTCGTACCAAGAGACCCAGTACTTC.

This clone was detected once. The chain joins TRBV19 to TRBJ2-3, with D possibly being TRBD2 (5 bases). The CDR3 runs to 16 residues. V was shortened by 5 bases and J by 0 bases, with 15 bases between the two germline ends. The germline CDR1 and CDR2 sequences are LNHDA and SQIVND (reference sequence). CDR3 coding DNA: TGTGCCAGTAGTCCCCGTCGGGATAGTAGCACAGATACGCAGTATTTT. Its translation: CASSPRRDSSTDTQYF.

V and J are TRBV7-9 and TRBJ2-5, with TRBD2 identical over 9 bases. The CDR3 has 16 residues. V gave up 0 bases and J gave up 4 bases; unmatched junction bases: 6. CDR1 is SEHNR, CDR2 FQNEAQ, per germline (reference sequence). The CDR3 spells CASSLAAGGPGETQYF. The CDR3 DNA is TGTGCCAGCAGCTTAGCCGCGGGAGGGCCCGGAGAGACCCAGTACTTC.

This chain joins TRBV5-6 and TRBJ1-6; D gene unclear. The CDR3 is made up of 14 amino acids. Trimming pared 2 bases from V and 9 bases from J, leaving 12 bases between. Per germline, CDR1 SGHDT and CDR2 YYEEEE. In nucleotides, the CDR3 is TGTGCCAGCAGCTTCCGGGGAGTCGGTTCACCCCTCCACTTT. Residues: CASSFRGVGSPLHF. The full variable domain, rest sourced from reference TRBV5-6 and TRBJ1-6, is DAGVTQSPTHLIKTRGQQVTLRCSPKSGHDTVSWYQQALGQGPQFIFQYYEEEERQRGNFPDRFSGHQFPNYSSELNVNALLLGDSALYLCASSFRGVGSPLHFGNGTRLTVT.